This entry describes one T cell receptor (beta chain). The V gene lost 0 bases and the J gene lost 1 base, with 9 bases spanning the gap. Germline V CDR1 and CDR2: MNHNS, SASEGT. The CDR3 is 15 residues long. Per the original data handling: Estimation of nucleated cell counts was performed using reference gene primer amplification. This table comes from immunoSEQ multiplex PCR, and its TCRdb copy is limited to in-frame clones, with some not included. V and J calls and clone size are given by that table; D and trimming were obtained from the DNA. Here the sample spans some 240,000 clones, almost 90% being singletons. This entry is derived from a study of blood T cell repertoires in COVID-19. Turning to the study itself: Acute and convalescent COVID-19 samples came from the United States, Italy and Spain. Sources were T cells, B-cell-depleted T cells, or PBMCs; the material itself was cDNA or gDNA.

The sequence derives from an older woman with COVID-19, enrolled during active disease. The V call is TRBV6-1, the J call TRBJ1-1; TRBD1 is a possible D gene (6 bases). Specimen: peripheral blood. The CDR3 DNA is TGTGCCAGCAGTGAAGCGGGGACAACGAACACTGAAGCTTTCTTT. Protein sequence: CASSEAGTTNTEAFF.